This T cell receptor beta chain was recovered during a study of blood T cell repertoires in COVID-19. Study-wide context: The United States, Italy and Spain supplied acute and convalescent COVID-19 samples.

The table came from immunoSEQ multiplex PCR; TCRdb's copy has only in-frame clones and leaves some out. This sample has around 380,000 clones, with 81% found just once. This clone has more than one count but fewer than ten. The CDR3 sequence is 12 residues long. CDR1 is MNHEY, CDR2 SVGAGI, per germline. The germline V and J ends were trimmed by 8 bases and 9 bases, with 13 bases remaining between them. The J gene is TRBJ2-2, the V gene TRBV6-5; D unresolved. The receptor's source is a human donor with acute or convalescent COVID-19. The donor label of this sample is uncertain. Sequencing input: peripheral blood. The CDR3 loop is CASYWVGRELFF. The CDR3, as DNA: TGTGCCAGCTATTGGGTTGGGCGGGAGCTGTTTTTT.